This TCR beta chain originates from a study of T cell responses to AZD1222 COVID-19 vaccine. Details on this clone: The antigen is undetermined.

The CDR3 sequence is 14 residues long. Germline loops: CDR1 MNHEY, CDR2 SVGAGI. V shed 6 bases and J 4 bases; nucleotides not matched to a gene: 7. Study-wide findings and caveats: Most donors were white British and more were female, and clonal diversity was possibly underestimated.

TCRdb's copy holds only in-frame clones and misses some; the assay was immunoSEQ multiplex PCR. The sample carries some 100,000 clones, around 87% recorded once. The chain has TRBV6-5 and TRBJ2-3; TRBD1 matches 7 bases. The sequence was collected from an adult who received the AZD1222 COVID-19 vaccine. The specimen comprised peripheral blood, sampled 28 days after the second AZD1222 dose. CDR3 bases: TGTGCCAGCAGGGAGACAGGGTCACCAGATACGCAGTATTTT. It encodes CASRETGSPDTQYF.